Listed here is a single T cell receptor (beta chain). Its antigen specificity is not known. Per-base quality was not reported, and no clone a single base away is much larger than it. Library prep was done by the immunoSEQ multiplex PCR assay. TCRdb limited this immuneACCESS table to in-frame rearrangements with V and J called. A share of clones is missing; checked studies link under half to unresolved V genes, and the rest is unexplained. The sample table holds tens of thousands of clones, of which 85% to 95% were seen once. The top ten hold around 1.3% of the sample. As encoded in the germline V gene, CDR1 is ENHRY while CDR2 is SYGVKD. Trimming costs V 8 bases and J 7 bases, and their ends lie 14 bases apart. Including cysteine and phenylalanine, the CDR3 has 12 amino acids. The CDR3 DNA has 36 bases and is translated from base 1. The data stem from a study of T cell changes during pregnancy in multiple sclerosis (dated by TCRdb to the late 2010s). For the wider study: The study examined how the T cell repertoire changed over the course of pregnancy in women with multiple sclerosis.

The TCR originated in a female donor with multiple sclerosis, enrolled in a pregnancy study. Sequencing was carried out using peripheral blood. The rearranged segments are TRBV10-3 and TRBJ1-2, with a tentative D gene TRBD1 over 6 matching bases. At the DNA level, the sequence is TGTGCCATCGCCGGAGGGGGAAGTGGCTACACCTTC. The translation is CAIAGGGSGYTF.